These 8 T cell receptor beta chains were sequenced from one sample in a study of T cell responses to AZD1222 COVID-19 vaccine. Data came from immunoSEQ multiplex PCR; TCRdb stores just in-frame clones and leaves some out. This table has some 130,000 clones, just over 90% appearing once. The sample here was peripheral blood, taken on day 0 of AZD1222 vaccination. Receptors originate from an adult in good health.

The chain couples TRBV29-1 to TRBJ1-4; D unresolved. The germline V gene has CDR1 SQVTM and CDR2 ANQGSEA. This CDR3 region has 13 residues. V lost 3 bases and J 8 bases, leaving 13 bases between the germline ends. The CDR3 region has the DNA TGCAGCGTTGATTCCGGTGGCGGGGAAAAACTGTTTTTT. Translating it yields CSVDSGGGEKLFF. The variable domain in full, with the rest retrieved from reference TRBV29-1 and TRBJ1-4, is SAVISQKPSRDICQRGTSLTIQCQVDSQVTMMFWYRQQPGQSLTLIATANQGSEATYESGFVIDKFPISRPNLTFSTLTVSNMSPEDSSIYLCSVDSGGGEKLFFGSGTQLSVL.

V usage is TRBV7-8 and J usage is TRBJ2-7, with D possibly matching TRBD1 (5 bases). V shed 6 bases and J shed 3 bases, with 15 bases lying between them. The CDR3 length is 14 residues. CDR1 SGHVS and CDR2 FQNEAQ come from the germline V gene. The CDR3 sequence: CASRVGPIDYEQYF. Here the CDR3 DNA reads TGTGCCAGCAGAGTGGGGCCGATAGACTACGAGCAGTACTTC.

This clone was seen only once. This chain uses TRBV28 with TRBJ2-7; D might be TRBD1 (6 bases). The CDR3 is made up of 13 amino acids. The germline CDR1 and CDR2 sequences are MDHEN and SYDVKM. Trimming removed 3 bases at V and 4 bases at J, with 10 bases between. In nucleotides, the CDR3 is TGTGCCAGCAGTTTGGGACACTGGTACGAGCAGTACTTC. Residues: CASSLGHWYEQYF. Full variable domain (missing parts from reference TRBV28 and TRBJ2-7): DVKVTQSSRYLVKRTGEKVFLECVQDMDHENMFWYRQDPGLGLRLIYFSYDVKMKEKGDIPEGYSVSREKKERFSLILESASTNQTSMYLCASSLGHWYEQYFGPGTRLTVT.

This rearrangement joins TRBV5-1 to TRBJ2-1; 9 nucleotides match TRBD2. Germline lookup yields CDR1 SGHRS and CDR2 YFSETQ. CDR3 size: 15 residues. The junction had 3 bases not matched to a gene; V was cut back by 0 bases and J by 5 bases. The CDR3 loop reads CASSLVAGGDNEQFF. Here the CDR3 DNA reads TGCGCCAGCAGCTTGGTGGCGGGGGGGGACAATGAGCAGTTCTTC.

This sequence joins TRBV2 and TRBJ1-4, with 8 nucleotides matching TRBD1. V lost 6 bases and J lost 8; bases outside the gene matches: 8. There are 14 residues in the CDR3. Germline assignment: CDR1 SNHLY and CDR2 FYNNEI. The CDR3 protein is CASRMTGVEEKLFF. CDR3 nucleotide sequence: TGTGCCAGCAGGATGACAGGGGTAGAGGAAAAACTGTTTTTT.

The V call is TRBV7-8, the J call TRBJ2-6; either TRBD1 or TRBD2 may supply D (5 bases each). Trimming took off 2 bases at V and 0 bases at J, with 11 bases between the two ends. CDR1 is SGHVS, CDR2 FQNEAQ, per germline. The CDR3 contains 17 residues. The CDR3, as DNA: TGTGCCAGCAGCTTATGGGGACGGCACTCTGGGGCCAACGTCCTGACTTTC. Translated: CASSLWGRHSGANVLTF.

This clone was seen just once. The gene calls are TRBV5-1 and TRBJ2-7, with TRBD1 matching 7 bases. Germline assignment: CDR1 SGHRS and CDR2 YFSETQ. The ends lost 1 base at V and 7 bases at J; junction bases unmatched: 8. This CDR3 has 14 residues. The CDR3 DNA is TGCGCCAGCAGCTTGATCGAGGGGGCGAGGGAGCAGTACTTC. Translation gives CASSLIEGAREQYF.

The CDR3 loop reads CAGNRVSYGYTF. The CDR3 coding sequence is TGTGCCGGTAACAGGGTGAGTTATGGCTACACCTTC. The V call is TRBV11-1, the J call TRBJ1-2; TRBD1 might be the D (6 bases). This CDR3 has 12 residues. V was clipped by 11 bases and J by 5 bases, with 15 bases between them. Per germline, CDR1 SGHAT and CDR2 FQDESV (reference sequence).